What follows are 6 T cell receptor beta chains derived from one specimen sequenced in a study of identical twins. TCRdb passed the 5' RACE reads through MiXCR, listing each CDR3 protein once. The sample lists 1.5 million to 2 million distinct CDR3 sequences, less than 40% occurring once. Source material: cord blood. These receptors were collected from a newborn girl in good health.

This clonotype showed up many times. The J gene is TRBJ2-7, the V gene TRBV20-1, with TRBD2 matching over 9 bases. The CDR3 totals 15 residues. Germline V gene sequence: CDR1 DFQATT, CDR2 SNEGSKA (reference sequence). V dropped 0 bases and J dropped 2; count of bases not matched to a gene: 5. The CDR3 protein is CSARDLTSGTYEQYF. CDR3 coding DNA: TGCAGTGCTAGAGATCTGACTAGCGGAACCTACGAGCAGTACTTC.

The rearrangement uses TRBV3-1 and TRBJ1-1; weak D call: TRBD1 (5 bases). The CDR3 has 15 residues. Germline loops: CDR1 LGHDT, CDR2 YNNKEL (reference sequence). V shed 3 bases and J shed 0 bases, with 11 bases lying between them. CDR3 sequence: CASSQSWGLNTEAFF. Here the CDR3 DNA reads TGTGCCAGCAGCCAGTCGTGGGGGTTGAACACTGAAGCTTTCTTT.

The V and J genes are TRBV6-5 and TRBJ2-2; D gene unclear. The germline gives CDR1 MNHEY, CDR2 SVGAGI. Trimming pared 3 bases from V and 0 bases from J, leaving 5 bases between. The CDR3 extends over 14 amino acids. The CDR3, as DNA: TGTGCCAGCAGTTATATCACGAACACCGGGGAGCTGTTTTTT. Protein sequence: CASSYITNTGELFF.

CDR3 sequence (DNA): TGTGCCGCGGGACAGGGGGCCCTATTCTCCTACAATGAGCAGTTCTTC. It is translated as CAAGQGALFSYNEQFF. V usage is TRBV10-3 and J usage is TRBJ2-1; 12 bases are shared with TRBD1. The J segment lost 0 bases and the V segment lost 11 bases, leaving 8 bases of the junction unmatched. CDR3 length: 16 residues. Germline values: CDR1 ENHRY, CDR2 SYGVKD.

This clonotype came up a few times. This chain connects TRBV9 to TRBJ2-1; D may be TRBD1 or TRBD2 (5 bases each). CDR1 is SGDLS and CDR2 is YYNGEE in the germline V gene. This CDR3 contains 16 residues. V was pared by 0 bases and J by 0 bases, with 10 bases between. CDR3 amino acids: CASSVAPGTSYNEQFF. The CDR3, as DNA: TGTGCCAGCAGCGTAGCTCCGGGGACCTCCTACAATGAGCAGTTCTTC. Drawing the rest from reference TRBV9 and TRBJ2-1, the complete variable domain is DSGVTQTPKHLITATGQRVTLRCSPRSGDLSVYWYQQSLDQGLQFLIQYYNGEERAKGNILERFSAQQFPDLHSELNLSSLELGDSALYFCASSVAPGTSYNEQFFGPGTRLTVL.

The rearrangement links TRBV12-3 or TRBV12-4 to TRBJ1-1; TRBD1 might be the D (5 bases). There are 16 residues in the CDR3. Trimming removed 5 bases at V and 3 bases at J, with 19 bases between. CDR3 coding DNA: TGTGCCAGCAGTACTCGGGCAGGGCAGGTTCACACTGAAGCTTTCTTT. This encodes CASSTRAGQVHTEAFF.